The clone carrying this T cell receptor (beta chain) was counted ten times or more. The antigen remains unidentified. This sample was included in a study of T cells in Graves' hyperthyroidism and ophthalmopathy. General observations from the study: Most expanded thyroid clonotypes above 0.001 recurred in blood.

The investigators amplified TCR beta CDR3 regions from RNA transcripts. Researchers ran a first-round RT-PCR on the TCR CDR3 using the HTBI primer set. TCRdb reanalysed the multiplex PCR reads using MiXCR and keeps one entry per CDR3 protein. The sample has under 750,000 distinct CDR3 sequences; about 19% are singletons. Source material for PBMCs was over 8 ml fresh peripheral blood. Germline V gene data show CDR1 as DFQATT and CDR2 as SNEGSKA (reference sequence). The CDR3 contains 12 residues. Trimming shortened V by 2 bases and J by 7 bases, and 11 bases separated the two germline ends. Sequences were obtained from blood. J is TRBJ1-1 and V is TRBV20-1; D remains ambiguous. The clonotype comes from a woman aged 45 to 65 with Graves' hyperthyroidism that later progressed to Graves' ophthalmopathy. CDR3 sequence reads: CSARFEGGEAFF. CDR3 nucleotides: TGCAGTGCTAGATTCGAGGGTGGTGAAGCTTTCTTT.